One T cell receptor (beta chain) is described in this entry. What it binds is unknown. The germline V and J ends were trimmed by 1 base and 2 bases, with 12 bases remaining between them. CDR1 and CDR2 (germline): LGHNA, YNFKEQ. The CDR3 has 15 amino acids. The data derive from a study of cytomegalovirus exposure and HLA in healthy donors. Broader study findings: Reports described diagnosis of cytomegalovirus status by the classifier as highly specific and sensitive. Many donors carried some public TCRs, although rarity characterized most TCR sequences. The study labeled fewer than 200 TCR beta chains cytomegalovirus-associated.

This table comes from immunoSEQ multiplex PCR, and its TCRdb copy is limited to in-frame clones, with some not included. The sample shows about 75,000 clones, 70% to 90% of them seen only once. The TCR was taken from a man younger than 40 in good health and CMV-seronegative. The rearrangement joins TRBV4-2 to TRBJ2-7, with no clear D. Sequenced input: PBMCs. CDR3 nucleotide sequence: TGTGCCAGCAGCCAAGTCTCTATTGTGACCTACGAGCAGTACTTC. Its protein is CASSQVSIVTYEQYF.